Following are 21 T cell receptor beta chains from one sample sequenced in a study of cytomegalovirus exposure and HLA in healthy donors. PCR primers comprised 60 Vbeta and 13 Jbeta primers. Produced via immunoSEQ multiplex PCR; TCRdb's table is partial and in-frame only. The sample comprises approximately 110,000 clones, around 80% of which are singletons, and 5.2% rests with the top ten. Source material: PBMCs. Receptors were obtained from a female donor in good health and CMV-seropositive.

The CDR3 sequence: CASSTQTGGILDEQYF. CDR3 coding DNA: TGTGCCAGCAGTACTCAGACAGGGGGGATTCTCGACGAGCAGTACTTC. V usage is TRBV28 and J usage is TRBJ2-7; 9 bases align to TRBD1. The CDR3 is 16 amino acids. The germline V gene encodes CDR1 MDHEN and CDR2 SYDVKM. With 5 bases clipped from V and 5 bases from J, the junction kept 13 bases outside the gene matches.

V usage is TRBV7-2 and J usage is TRBJ2-2; tentative D call: TRBD1 (5 bases). Germline V gene data show CDR1 as SGHTA and CDR2 as FQGNSA. The CDR3 loop spans 16 amino acids. The V and J ends lost 5 bases and 0 bases respectively, with 13 bases between them. The CDR3 DNA is TGTGCCAGCAGCCCCCAGCAGGGATCGAACACCGGGGAGCTGTTTTTT. This gives the protein CASSPQQGSNTGELFF.

The chain is built from TRBV7-2 and TRBJ2-7; TRBD1 agrees at 9 bases. V was pared by 4 bases and J by 3 bases, with 4 bases of the junction left unmatched. The CDR3 length is 14 residues. Germline CDR1 SGHTA, CDR2 FQGNSA. CDR3 protein: CASSSRQGGYEQYF. CDR3 bases: TGTGCCAGCAGCTCTCGACAGGGGGGCTACGAGCAGTACTTC. Full variable domain (missing parts from reference TRBV7-2 and TRBJ2-7): GAGVSQSPSNKVTEKGKDVELRCDPISGHTALYWYRQSLGQGLEFLIYFQGNSAPDKSGLPSDRFSAERTGGSVSTLTIQRTQQEDSAVYLCASSSRQGGYEQYFGPGTRLTVT.

This sequence joins TRBV6-1 and TRBJ2-5, with TRBD1 matching 10 bases. The J call may be wrong; the DNA end is better matched by TRBJ2-7. This CDR3 region has 14 residues. The germline V gene encodes CDR1 MNHNS and CDR2 SASEGT. The CDR3 DNA follows: TGTGCCAGCAGTTTGGACAGGGGGACCTACGAGCAGTACTTC. It translates to CASSLDRGTYEQYF.

V and J are TRBV6-1 and TRBJ2-6; no reliable D call. Germline CDR1 and CDR2: MNHNS and SASEGT. Trimming removed 5 bases at V and 1 base at J, with 9 bases between. The CDR3 extends over 15 amino acids. The CDR3 protein is CASSSSKSGANVLTF. The CDR3 DNA is TGTGCCAGCAGTAGTTCTAAATCTGGGGCCAACGTCCTGACTTTC.

A word on this clone: In the same sample, other DNA sequences code for this CDR3. The chain recombines TRBV7-9 with TRBJ1-1, with D possibly being TRBD1 (6 bases). CDR1 SEHNR and CDR2 FQNEAQ come from the germline V gene (reference sequence). Trimming pared 5 bases from V and 1 base from J, leaving 11 bases between. The CDR3 has 14 residues. The CDR3 loop reads CASSLQGGNTEAFF. The CDR3 DNA is TGTGCCAGCAGCCTACAGGGTGGGAACACTGAAGCTTTCTTT.

The chain couples TRBV30 to TRBJ2-3; no reliable D call. The CDR3 extends over 12 amino acids. Per the germline V gene, CDR1 is GTSNPN and CDR2 is SVGIG (reference sequence). V was pared by 0 bases and J by 6 bases, with 7 bases between. CDR3: CAWSVLQDTQYF. The DNA for the CDR3 is TGTGCCTGGAGTGTATTGCAGGATACGCAGTATTTT.

The chain uses TRBV7-8 and TRBJ2-2, with TRBD2 matching over 10 bases. The CDR3 runs to 16 residues. The V segment lost 5 bases and the J segment 6 bases; nucleotides outside the gene matches: 9. The V gene's germline CDR1 is SGHVS and CDR2 FQNEAQ. The CDR3 coding sequence is TGTGCCAGCAGCCGACTTAGCGGGAGGATCGCCGGGGAGCTGTTTTTT. Amino acids: CASSRLSGRIAGELFF. The variable domain in full, with the rest retrieved from reference TRBV7-8 and TRBJ2-2, is GAGVSQSPRYKVAKRGQDVALRCDPISGHVSLFWYQQALGQGPEFLTYFQNEAQLDKSGLPSDRFFAERPEGSVSTLKIQRTQQEDSAVYLCASSRLSGRIAGELFFGEGSRLTVL.

The gene calls are TRBV4-2 and TRBJ2-3; D call uncertain. This CDR3 region has 18 residues. From germline, CDR1 is LGHNA and CDR2 YNFKEQ. V was cut by 4 bases and J by 2 bases, with 22 bases left in between. Written as DNA, the CDR3 is TGTGCCAGCAGCCCCCAAGAGGCCCGGGTAGGCCTCACAGATACGCAGTATTTT. As protein: CASSPQEARVGLTDTQYF.

This sequence joins TRBV2 and TRBJ2-7; TRBD1 agrees at 9 bases. J was trimmed by 3 bases and V by 5 bases; bases with no gene match: 5. This CDR3 is 14 amino acids long. Looked up from germline, CDR1 is SNHLY and CDR2 is FYNNEI. The CDR3 loop reads CASSPGTGNYEQYF. The DNA of the CDR3 is TGTGCCAGCAGTCCCGGGACAGGGAACTACGAGCAGTACTTC.

The genes are TRBV29-1 and TRBJ1-5; TRBD1 matches at 10 bases. Trimming removed 6 bases from V and 0 bases from J; junction bases left unmatched: 8. This CDR3 is built from 16 residues. In germline, CDR1 is SQVTM, CDR2 ANQGSEA. CDR3 in amino acids: CSVGQGVRYSNQPQHF. The CDR3 bases are TGCAGCGTCGGACAGGGGGTGCGGTATAGCAATCAGCCCCAGCATTTT.

V and J are TRBV13 and TRBJ2-7, with a possible D match to TRBD2 (6 bases). V lost 1 base, J lost 0 bases, and 16 bases lay in between. In germline, CDR1 is PRHDT, CDR2 FYEKMQ (reference sequence). The CDR3 extends over 17 amino acids. CDR3 loop: CASSLEGSRGSSYEQYF. CDR3 coding DNA: TGTGCCAGCAGCTTAGAGGGGTCACGGGGGAGCTCCTACGAGCAGTACTTC.

The rearrangement links TRBV27 to TRBJ2-5; 10 nucleotides line up with TRBD1. Germline values: CDR1 MNHEY, CDR2 SMNVEV (reference sequence). This CDR3 has 15 residues. The trim removed 6 bases at V and 6 bases at J, leaving 10 bases unmatched. In DNA form, the CDR3 reads TGTGCCAGCAGGGCCGCCGGGACAGGGGTACAGACCCAGTACTTC. Translation: CASRAAGTGVQTQYF.

J is TRBJ2-5 and V is TRBV18, with D perhaps matching TRBD1 (6 bases). Trimming left V 6 bases short and J 4 bases short, with 15 bases between. CDR1 and CDR2 (germline): KGHSH, LQKENI. The CDR3 covers 14 residues. The CDR3 region has the DNA TGTGCCAGCTCGGCAGCTTGGACAGTAGAGACCCAGTACTTC. Its protein is CASSAAWTVETQYF.

The chain carries TRBV28 and TRBJ2-1; perhaps TRBD2 as D (6 bases). Germline V gene lookup returns CDR1 MDHEN and CDR2 SYDVKM. V lost 5 bases, J lost 0 bases, and 14 bases lay in between. CDR3 length: 16 amino acids. This chain's CDR3 is CASSPRGSGSYNEQFF. In DNA form, the CDR3 reads TGTGCCAGCAGTCCCCGGGGTAGCGGCTCCTACAATGAGCAGTTCTTC. Combining the CDR3 with reference TRBV28 and TRBJ2-1 gives the whole variable domain DVKVTQSSRYLVKRTGEKVFLECVQDMDHENMFWYRQDPGLGLRLIYFSYDVKMKEKGDIPEGYSVSREKKERFSLILESASTNQTSMYLCASSPRGSGSYNEQFFGPGTRLTVL.

The rearrangement links TRBV28 to TRBJ1-3, with TRBD1 matching over 7 bases. Per the germline V gene, CDR1 is MDHEN and CDR2 is SYDVKM. CDR3 length: 15 amino acids. The ends lost 5 bases at V and 5 bases at J; junction bases unmatched: 9. The CDR3 protein is CASSPYRQGRNTIYF. The CDR3 DNA reads TGTGCCAGCAGTCCCTACCGACAGGGCAGAAACACCATATATTTT.

This chain links TRBV5-4 with TRBJ1-1; 7 bases are shared with TRBD1. The germline CDR1 and CDR2 sequences are SGHNT and YYREEE (reference sequence). Trimming at V came to 4 bases and at J to 1 base, leaving 10 bases not matched to a gene. The CDR3 has 16 amino acids. CDR3 nucleotides: TGTGCCAGCAGCGGGCCGATACGGACAGGGAACACTGAAGCTTTCTTT. Amino acids: CASSGPIRTGNTEAFF.

This sequence joins TRBV5-1 and TRBJ2-1; no definite D call. Germline V gene sequence: CDR1 SGHRS, CDR2 YFSETQ. The CDR3 is made up of 13 amino acids. V lost 4 bases, J lost 5 bases, and 10 bases lay in between. CDR3 region: CASSTIADNEQFF. The CDR3 coding sequence is TGCGCCAGCAGCACAATAGCCGACAATGAGCAGTTCTTC.

The chain is built from TRBV7-3 and TRBJ2-3; 15 bases agree with TRBD2. The germline V gene encodes CDR1 SGHTA and CDR2 FQGTGA. The CDR3 is 18 residues long. Trimming cost V 1 base and J 0 bases; bases outside gene matches: 2. CDR3 sequence (DNA): TGTGCCAGCAGCTTAAAGGGACTAGCGGGGGGTAGCACAGATACGCAGTATTTT. This encodes CASSLKGLAGGSTDTQYF. Full variable domain (missing parts from reference TRBV7-3 and TRBJ2-3): GAGVSQTPSNKVTEKGKYVELRCDPISGHTALYWYRQSLGQGPEFLIYFQGTGAADDSGLPNDRFFAVRPEGSVSTLKIQRTERGDSAVYLCASSLKGLAGGSTDTQYFGPGTRLTVL.

This clone was seen once. V is TRBV9 and J is TRBJ1-3; D is uncertain. CDR1 and CDR2 from the germline V gene are SGDLS and YYNGEE. The CDR3 covers 15 residues. Trimming left V 4 bases short and J 0 bases short, with 11 bases between. This CDR3 reads CASSTERFSGNTIYF. The CDR3 bases are TGTGCCAGCAGCACTGAAAGATTCTCTGGAAACACCATATATTTT.

This chain uses TRBV27 with TRBJ1-4, with D hard to call. This CDR3 has 13 amino acids. Germline V lookup: CDR1 MNHEY, CDR2 SMNVEV (reference sequence). V lost 3 bases and J 0 bases, leaving 2 bases between the germline ends. The CDR3 sequence is CASSFATNEKLFF. The CDR3 DNA reads as TGTGCCAGCAGTTTCGCAACTAATGAAAAACTGTTTTTT.